The 26 T cell receptor beta chains listed next were all sequenced from one sample in a study of type 1 regulatory T cells. These receptors are not linked to any known antigen. MiXCR was run by TCRdb on the reads, yielding one entry per CDR3 protein. Among fewer than 70,000 distinct CDR3 sequences listed, around 57% were seen once. Sequencing was done on a sample of cultured T cells, either the whole culture or a sorted T cell fraction (not recorded which). Indicated subset: Tr1-enriched cell product generated in vitro against host alloantigens. Source of these receptors: a human donor in good health.

In this sample, this clonotype is medium-sized. The V gene is TRBV20-1, the J gene TRBJ2-1; D not resolved. The CDR3 runs 13 residues. CDR1 and CDR2 from the germline V gene are DFQATT and SNEGSKA (reference sequence). The V end was cut by 1 base, the J end by 5 bases, with 9 bases between. In DNA form, the CDR3 reads TGCAGTGCTAGAGTTCTGGCAGACAATGAGCAGTTCTTC. This encodes CSARVLADNEQFF.

This clonotype was counted between two and nine times. The rearrangement links TRBV29-1 to TRBJ1-2, with D hard to call. Germline V gene data show CDR1 as SQVTM and CDR2 as ANQGSEA. The length of the CDR3 is 11 residues. V lost 4 bases, J lost 8 bases, and 11 bases lay in between. CDR3 DNA sequence: TGCAGCGTTGGCAGGACCGGCGGCTACACCTTC. This codes for CSVGRTGGYTF. Variable domain in full (rest from reference TRBV29-1 and TRBJ1-2): SAVISQKPSRDICQRGTSLTIQCQVDSQVTMMFWYRQQPGQSLTLIATANQGSEATYESGFVIDKFPISRPNLTFSTLTVSNMSPEDSSIYLCSVGRTGGYTFGSGTRLTVV.

The chain combines TRBV20-1 with TRBJ2-1; D not certain. From germline, CDR1 is DFQATT and CDR2 SNEGSKA (reference sequence). The CDR3 is 13 residues long. V was shortened by 6 bases and J by 1 base, with 10 bases between the two germline ends. CDR3 nucleotides: TGCAGTGCCCTCCAACATTCCTACAATGAGCAGTTCTTC. The encoded protein is CSALQHSYNEQFF.

V and J are TRBV28 and TRBJ2-3; 8 bases line up with TRBD2. CDR1 MDHEN and CDR2 SYDVKM come from the germline V gene. The CDR3 consists of 16 residues. J was trimmed by 2 bases and V by 5 bases; bases with no gene match: 9. The CDR3 region has the DNA TGTGCCAGCAGTCCCTCTTTAGCGGGGCACACAGATACGCAGTATTTT. Protein sequence: CASSPSLAGHTDTQYF.

V gene TRBV5-1 combines with J gene TRBJ1-1, with 8 bases fitting TRBD1. The CDR3 contains 14 residues. Germline assignment: CDR1 SGHRS and CDR2 YFSETQ. The J segment lost 4 bases and the V segment lost 4 bases, leaving 6 bases of the junction unmatched. CDR3 amino acids: CASSQTTGGTEAFF. The CDR3 coding sequence is TGCGCCAGCAGCCAGACTACAGGGGGCACTGAAGCTTTCTTT.

J is TRBJ2-7 and V is TRBV20-1; possibly TRBD1 for D (5 bases). The V and J ends lost 7 bases and 3 bases respectively, with 19 bases between them. This CDR3 is 14 amino acids long. Germline assignment: CDR1 DFQATT and CDR2 SNEGSKA (reference sequence). The CDR3 DNA reads as TGCAGTGTCCTTGGCACAGGTCGTCTCTACGAGCAGTACTTC. This gives the protein CSVLGTGRLYEQYF.

The chain is built from TRBV2 and TRBJ1-5; D call uncertain. The CDR3 spans 14 residues. V dropped 5 bases and J dropped 6 bases, with 14 bases sitting between them. Germline values: CDR1 SNHLY, CDR2 FYNNEI. The CDR3 protein is CASSFGVWGQPQHF. CDR3 sequence (DNA): TGTGCCAGCAGTTTCGGGGTCTGGGGTCAGCCCCAGCATTTT.

The rearrangement joins TRBV5-1 to TRBJ2-3; TRBD1 agrees at 7 bases. The CDR3 length is 17 residues. V gave up 3 bases and J gave up 4 bases; unmatched junction bases: 14. Germline-derived CDR1 and CDR2 are SGHRS and YFSETQ. The CDR3 nucleotides read TGCGCCAGCAGCTGGCCCCCCGGGACAGTGAACCCAGATACGCAGTATTTT. Its protein is CASSWPPGTVNPDTQYF.

The table lists this clonotype with a few counts. In DNA form, the CDR3 reads TGTGCCAGCAGCCAAGGTAGAGGGGGAGCTTTCTTT. Amino acids: CASSQGRGGAFF. The V and J genes are TRBV14 and TRBJ1-1; a possible D gene is TRBD1 (6 bases). From germline, CDR1 is SGHDN and CDR2 FVKESK. The germline V and J ends were trimmed by 1 base and 10 bases, with 10 bases remaining between them. The CDR3 length is 12 residues.

This chain connects TRBV24-1 to TRBJ2-5, with 7 positions matching TRBD2. CDR1 and CDR2 (germline): KGHDR, SFDVKD. The length of the CDR3 is 15 residues. J gave up 1 base and V 3 bases, and 4 bases lay outside the gene matches. DNA for the CDR3: TGTGCCACCAGTGATCGTAGCGGGCTCCAAGAGACCCAGTACTTC. Its protein is CATSDRSGLQETQYF.

The rearrangement uses TRBV20-1 and TRBJ2-5; D not resolved. Trimming took 3 bases from V and 2 from J, leaving 4 bases between them. CDR1 is DFQATT, CDR2 SNEGSKA, per germline (reference sequence). The CDR3 covers 11 residues. The CDR3 protein is CSARAQETQYF. In DNA, the CDR3 is TGCAGTGCTAGGGCACAAGAGACCCAGTACTTC.

The J gene is TRBJ2-1, the V gene TRBV18; D might be TRBD2 (5 bases). V lost 5 bases and J 8 bases, leaving 16 bases between the germline ends. From germline, CDR1 is KGHSH and CDR2 LQKENI. This CDR3 spans 14 amino acids. This chain's CDR3 is CASSADLARDEQFF. CDR3 DNA: TGTGCCAGCTCAGCCGACCTAGCTCGTGATGAGCAGTTCTTC.

The chain combines TRBV6-1 with TRBJ2-3; possible D gene TRBD2, 5 bases. The CDR3 spans 17 residues. Germline V gene lookup returns CDR1 MNHNS and CDR2 SASEGT. V was cut by 2 bases and J by 2 bases, with 17 bases left in between. The CDR3 is CASSEFSILLDTDTQYF. The CDR3 DNA reads TGTGCCAGCAGTGAATTCTCTATCCTACTAGACACAGATACGCAGTATTTT.

The rearrangement links TRBV20-1 to TRBJ2-5; D is uncertain. The CDR3 has 15 amino acids. The germline gives CDR1 DFQATT, CDR2 SNEGSKA (reference sequence). Trimming took 3 bases from V and 3 from J, leaving 17 bases between them. The CDR3 is CSARRIPILKETQYF. Here the CDR3 DNA reads TGCAGTGCTAGGAGGATCCCCATACTGAAAGAGACCCAGTACTTC.

The chain couples TRBV18 to TRBJ2-7; 8 bases line up with TRBD1. V lost 3 bases, J lost 0 bases, and 7 bases stayed unmatched. Germline CDR1 is KGHSH and CDR2 is LQKENI. This CDR3 contains 16 residues. For the CDR3, the DNA is TGTGCCAGCTCACCTCAGGGGGCCCTAAGCTCCTACGAGCAGTACTTC. It specifies CASSPQGALSSYEQYF.

This chain connects TRBV5-4 to TRBJ1-4; D gene ambiguous. CDR3 size: 14 residues. Trimming took off 1 base at V and 4 bases at J, with 8 bases between the two ends. CDR1 is SGHNT, CDR2 YYREEE, per germline (reference sequence). In nucleotides, the CDR3 is TGTGCCAGCAGCTTGACCGGAGTTAATGAAAAACTGTTTTTT. It encodes CASSLTGVNEKLFF.

This chain uses TRBV7-8 with TRBJ2-1; the D is unclear. The CDR3 has 14 residues. Germline CDR1 reads SGHVS; CDR2 reads FQNEAQ. Trimming stripped 5 bases from V and 2 bases from J, with 10 bases between. In nucleotides, the CDR3 is TGTGCCAGCAGCCGAGTTGGTCCCTACAATGAGCAGTTCTTC. It codes for CASSRVGPYNEQFF.

V usage is TRBV30 and J usage is TRBJ2-3; D possibly corresponds to TRBD2 (5 bases). Trimming cost V 1 base and J 7 bases, with 12 bases left between them. CDR3 size: 13 residues. The germline V gene has CDR1 GTSNPN and CDR2 SVGIG (reference sequence). DNA of the CDR3: TGTGCCTGGAGTGCACTAGACGGGCATACGCAGTATTTT. This translates into CAWSALDGHTQYF. Full variable domain (remainder filled in from reference TRBV30 and TRBJ2-3): SQTIHQWPATLVQPVGSPLSLECTVEGTSNPNLYWYRQAAGRGLQLLFYSVGIGQISSEVPQNLSASRPQDRQFILSSKKLLLSDSGFYLCAWSALDGHTQYFGPGTRLTVL.

The rearrangement uses TRBV7-8 and TRBJ2-7; TRBD1 might be the D (5 bases). The germline V gene encodes CDR1 SGHVS and CDR2 FQNEAQ. V was cut by 6 bases and J by 6 bases, with 15 bases left in between. This CDR3 region has 13 residues. The DNA for the CDR3 is TGTGCCAGCAGATACAGGCTTTCCGGCGAGCAGTACTTC. Translating gives CASRYRLSGEQYF. The variable domain in full, completed from reference TRBV7-8 and TRBJ2-7, reads GAGVSQSPRYKVAKRGQDVALRCDPISGHVSLFWYQQALGQGPEFLTYFQNEAQLDKSGLPSDRFFAERPEGSVSTLKIQRTQQEDSAVYLCASRYRLSGEQYFGPGTRLTVT.

The V call is TRBV4-1, the J call TRBJ2-3, with D possibly being TRBD2 (6 bases). Germline V gene sequence: CDR1 MGHRA, CDR2 YSYEKL. The CDR3 length is 15 residues. Deletions cut 3 bases from V and 2 bases from J, with 12 bases between. CDR3 nucleotides: TGCGCCAGCAGCCACGATAGGGAGGTCACAGATACGCAGTATTTT. This gives the protein CASSHDREVTDTQYF.

This clonotype occurred once. V is TRBV2 and J is TRBJ2-2, with D possibly being TRBD1 or TRBD2 (5 bases each). CDR1 and CDR2 (germline): SNHLY, FYNNEI. The CDR3 has 17 residues. The V end lost 2 bases, the J end lost 4 bases, and 17 bases lay between the germline ends. Here the CDR3 reads CASSELAGSGGTGELFF. The CDR3 DNA is TGTGCCAGCAGTGAACTAGCAGGCTCTGGGGGCACCGGGGAGCTGTTTTTT.

This chain connects TRBV2 to TRBJ1-1; 7 nucleotides line up with TRBD1. Unmatched junction bases numbered 11, after V lost 9 bases and J lost 4 bases. Germline V gene data show CDR1 as SNHLY and CDR2 as FYNNEI. The CDR3 contains 14 residues. The CDR3 here is CASQTGIGITEAFF. CDR3 bases: TGTGCCAGTCAGACAGGGATCGGCATCACTGAAGCTTTCTTT.

The chain carries TRBV7-8 and TRBJ1-2; unclear D gene. The germline V gene encodes CDR1 SGHVS and CDR2 FQNEAQ. This CDR3 spans 14 amino acids. The V end was cut by 1 base, the J end by 0 bases, with 6 bases between. The CDR3 DNA reads TGTGCCAGCAGCTTAGGAGGGACTAACTATGGCTACACCTTC. Translation gives CASSLGGTNYGYTF.

This clonotype was detected a few times. In DNA form, the CDR3 reads TGTGCCAGCAGGACAGGGCCCTATGGCTACACCTTC. This encodes CASRTGPYGYTF. The V gene is TRBV28, the J gene TRBJ1-2, with TRBD1 identical over 7 bases. Germline V gives CDR1 MDHEN, CDR2 SYDVKM. Unmatched junction bases numbered 2, after V lost 6 bases and J lost 4 bases. The CDR3 runs to 12 residues.

The chain combines TRBV5-1 with TRBJ2-3; 8 bases are shared with TRBD1. Germline V CDR1 and CDR2: SGHRS, YFSETQ. Trimming cost V 5 bases and J 2 bases; bases outside gene matches: 7. The length of the CDR3 is 15 residues. CDR3 nucleotide sequence: TGCGCCAGCAGGACAGGGACAGGCAACACAGATACGCAGTATTTT. It translates to CASRTGTGNTDTQYF.

The genes are TRBV6-2 or TRBV6-3 and TRBJ1-1; D might be TRBD1 (6 bases). This CDR3 region has 18 residues. Germline V lookup: CDR1 MNHEY, CDR2 SVGEGT. Between the trimmed V and J ends, which lost 0 bases and 1 base, there was a span of 18 bases. CDR3 in amino acids: CASSYSLGMGGSNTEAFF. The CDR3 nucleotides are TGTGCCAGCAGTTACTCCCTTGGGATGGGGGGCTCGAACACTGAAGCTTTCTTT.